This T cell receptor (beta chain) appears in the sequencing data of a study of blood T cell repertoires in COVID-19. Study-level background: Acute and convalescent COVID-19 specimens originated in the United States, Italy and Spain. PBMCs, B-cell-depleted T cells, or T cells provided the cDNA or gDNA that made up the material.

Authors' data handling: Counts of nucleated cells, estimated from reference gene primer amplification, were obtained. Generated by immunoSEQ multiplex PCR, the TCRdb table keeps only in-frame clones and is missing some. V and J calls and clone size come straight from that table; D and trimming were deduced from the DNA. The sample holds some 220,000 clones, roughly nine tenths seen once. The V gene lost 4 bases and the J gene lost 1 base, with 15 bases spanning the gap. Germline CDR1 LGHNA, CDR2 YSLEER. CDR3 length: 16 residues. Sample: peripheral blood. This sequence was found in a young woman who had recovered from COVID-19. The gene calls are TRBV4-3 and TRBJ2-3; no clear D. The DNA of the CDR3 is TGCGCCAGCAGCCTTTCCTTAGACTTGGGCACAGATACGCAGTATTTT. This translates into CASSLSLDLGTDTQYF.